At least ten counts were recorded for the clone carrying this TCR beta chain. The observed sequence ends 3 residues before the CDR3 terminus, with the missing tail filled in from the germline J gene. The V gene's germline CDR1 is LNHDA and CDR2 SQIVND (reference sequence). J was trimmed by 3 bases and V by 3 bases; bases with no gene match: 8. The CDR3 loop spans 16 amino acids. This specimen comes from a study of T cell clonality in common variable immunodeficiency. Both groups were predominantly of Caucasian heritage. Profiled with immunoSEQ multiplex PCR; TCRdb holds only in-frame clones, not every one. The sample includes 30,000 to 40,000 clones, none of them occurring once.

The specimen sequenced was peripheral blood mononuclear cells. This TCR came from a person aged 18 to 70 in good health. This rearrangement joins TRBV19 to TRBJ2-3, with 8 bases matching TRBD1. CDR3 in amino acids: CASSIWAGGETDTQYF. The CDR3 bases that were read are TGTGCCAGTAGTATTTGGGCAGGGGGCGAGACAGATACG.